The clone carrying this T cell receptor beta chain was found a few times. Its cognate antigen is unknown. With a J-beta primer mix and a sample-barcoded 5' primer, a second PCR ran about 7 to 11 cycles. Each cDNA molecule, via a template-switch adaptor with 12 random nucleotides, was tagged. TCRdb reanalysed the 5' RACE reads using MiXCR and keeps one entry per CDR3 protein. The profile shows roughly 900,000 distinct CDR3 sequences, around 49% of them singletons. The sample comes from a study of blood T cells in healthy people across ages. Study-wide results and caveats: Estimates of total diversity, which came from one million sequenced T cells, were considered to be underestimates.

CDR3 length: 15 residues. Germline V gene data show CDR1 as LGHNA and CDR2 as YSLEER. Trimming cost V 3 bases and J 4 bases, with 13 bases left between them. The chain uses TRBV4-3 and TRBJ2-1, with D perhaps matching TRBD1 (6 bases). This clonotype was sampled from a man aged 25-40 years in good health. Specimen: blood. CDR3 sequence: CASSQNPDSYNEQFF. CDR3 sequence (DNA): TGCGCCAGCAGCCAGAATCCGGACAGTTACAATGAGCAGTTCTTC.